The sequence of this T cell receptor beta chain was determined in a study of CD8 T cells in ankylosing spondylitis. Findings and limits, study-wide: Disease-linked clones were reportedly significantly enriched in matched ankylosing spondylitis synovial fluid. Certain motif variants had earlier appeared in reactive arthritis synovial fluid and blood.

The V end was cut by 7 bases, the J end by 4 bases, with 10 bases between. The CDR3 is 12 residues long. TCRdb independently ran MiXCR on the 5' RACE reads; one entry per CDR3 protein. In the table there are about 200,000 distinct CDR3 sequences, around 13% of which are singletons. This clonotype was counted at least ten times. The target antigen is unknown. The rearrangement joins TRBV12-3 or TRBV12-4 to TRBJ1-2; no clear D. The sample taken for sequencing was blood, either unsorted or a sorted T cell fraction (not recorded which). The sequence derives from a male donor with ankylosing spondylitis or in good health (not recorded which). CDR3 sequence: CASNPGGYGYTF. Written as DNA, the CDR3 is TGTGCCAGCAACCCGGGCGGCTATGGCTACACCTTC.